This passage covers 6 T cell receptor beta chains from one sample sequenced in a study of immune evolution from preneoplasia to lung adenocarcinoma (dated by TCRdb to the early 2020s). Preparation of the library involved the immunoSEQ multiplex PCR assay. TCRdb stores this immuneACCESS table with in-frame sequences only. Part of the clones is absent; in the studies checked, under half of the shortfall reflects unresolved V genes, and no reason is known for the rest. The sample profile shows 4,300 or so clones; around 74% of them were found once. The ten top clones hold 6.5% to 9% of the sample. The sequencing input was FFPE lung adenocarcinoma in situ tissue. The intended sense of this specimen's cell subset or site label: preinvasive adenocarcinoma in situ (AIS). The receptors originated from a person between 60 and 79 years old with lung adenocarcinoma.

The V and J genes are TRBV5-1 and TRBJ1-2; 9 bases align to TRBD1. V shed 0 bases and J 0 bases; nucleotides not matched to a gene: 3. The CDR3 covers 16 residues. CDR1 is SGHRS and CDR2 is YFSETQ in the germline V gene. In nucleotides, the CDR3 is TGCGCCAGCAGCTTGGGCCGGGACAGGGCTAACTATGGCTACACCTTC. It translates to CASSLGRDRANYGYTF.

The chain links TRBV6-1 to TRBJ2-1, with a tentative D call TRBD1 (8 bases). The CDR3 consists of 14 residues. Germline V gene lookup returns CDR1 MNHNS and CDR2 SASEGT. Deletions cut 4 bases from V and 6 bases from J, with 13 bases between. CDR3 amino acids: CASSATGGVNEQFF. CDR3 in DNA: TGTGCCAGCAGTGCCACAGGGGGGGTCAATGAGCAGTTCTTC.

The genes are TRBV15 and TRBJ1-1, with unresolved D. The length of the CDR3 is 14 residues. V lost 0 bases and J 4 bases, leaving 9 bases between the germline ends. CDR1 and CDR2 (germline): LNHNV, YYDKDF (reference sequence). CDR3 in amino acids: CATSRDQSSTEAFF. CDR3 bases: TGTGCCACCAGCAGAGATCAATCATCCACTGAAGCTTTCTTT.

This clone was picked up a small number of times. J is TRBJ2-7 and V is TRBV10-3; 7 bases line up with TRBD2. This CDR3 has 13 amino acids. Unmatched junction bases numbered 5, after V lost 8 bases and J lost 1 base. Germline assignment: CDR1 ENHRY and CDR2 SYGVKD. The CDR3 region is CAIGREGSYEQYF. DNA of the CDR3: TGTGCCATCGGCAGGGAGGGTTCCTACGAGCAGTACTTC.

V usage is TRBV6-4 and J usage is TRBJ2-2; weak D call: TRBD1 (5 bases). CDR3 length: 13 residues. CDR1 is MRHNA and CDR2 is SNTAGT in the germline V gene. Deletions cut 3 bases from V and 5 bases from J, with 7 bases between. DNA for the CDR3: TGTGCCAGCAGTGAATCAGGGACCGGGGAGCTGTTTTTT. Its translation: CASSESGTGELFF.

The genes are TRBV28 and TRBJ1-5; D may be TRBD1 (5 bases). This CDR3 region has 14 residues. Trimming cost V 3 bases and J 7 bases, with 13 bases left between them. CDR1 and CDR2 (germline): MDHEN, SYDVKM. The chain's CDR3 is CASSLAGNSQPQHF. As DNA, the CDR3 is TGTGCCAGCAGTTTGGCAGGGAATTCCCAGCCCCAGCATTTT.